Each of the 15 T cell receptor beta chains below was sequenced from the same sample in a study of siplizumab effects on memory and regulatory T cells. Here immunoSEQ multiplex PCR was the method, and the copy in TCRdb shows in-frame clones only, minus some. The profile shows roughly 100,000 clones, about nine tenths of them singletons. Sequencing was performed on non-Treg CD4+ T cells sorted from blood. The receptors derive from a human donor in good health.

The chain employs TRBV5-1 and TRBJ2-5; tentatively, D is TRBD2 (6 bases). Germline V gene lookup returns CDR1 SGHRS and CDR2 YFSETQ. Trimming took off 5 bases at V and 1 base at J, with 15 bases between the two ends. There are 15 residues in the CDR3. The CDR3 region has the DNA TGCGCCAGCAGGATAGCGGCAGGGCTCCAAGAGACCCAGTACTTC. Its translation is CASRIAAGLQETQYF.

The V gene is TRBV10-3, the J gene TRBJ2-5; TRBD2 matches 13 bases. Germline CDR1 ENHRY, CDR2 SYGVKD. After removal of 6 bases from V and 1 base from J, the junction contained 5 bases not matched to a gene. This CDR3 comprises 16 residues. The CDR3 DNA sequence: TGTGCCATCAGCCCAACTAGCGGGAGGGCCCAAGAGACCCAGTACTTC. Translating it yields CAISPTSGRAQETQYF.

There are a few counts of this clone. The rearrangement links TRBV19 to TRBJ2-1; 10 nucleotides line up with TRBD2. Losses at the gene ends were 8 bases for V and 5 bases for J; bases not matched to a gene: 9. The CDR3 runs 15 residues. Germline loops: CDR1 LNHDA, CDR2 SQIVND (reference sequence). The CDR3 spells CASEKTSGLDNEQFF. The CDR3 DNA reads as TGTGCCAGTGAGAAGACTAGCGGGTTGGACAATGAGCAGTTCTTC.

In its sample, this clone was seen a few times. The V gene is TRBV9, the J gene TRBJ2-7, with a weak D call TRBD1 (5 bases). The CDR3 runs to 14 residues. V gave up 0 bases and J gave up 5 bases, with 12 bases separating them. Germline CDR1 reads SGDLS; CDR2 reads YYNGEE. The CDR3 nucleotides are TGTGCCAGCAGCGTAGACCACGTAGGGGACGAGCAGTACTTC. This gives the protein CASSVDHVGDEQYF.

This clone appeared a few times. The V gene is TRBV19, the J gene TRBJ2-3; TRBD2 matches at 8 bases. In germline, CDR1 is LNHDA, CDR2 SQIVND (reference sequence). This CDR3 region has 14 residues. Trimming removed 7 bases from V and 3 bases from J; junction bases left unmatched: 6. The CDR3 DNA reads as TGTGCCAGTAACCGTCGCGGGGGGACAGATACGCAGTATTTT. Amino acid sequence: CASNRRGGTDTQYF.

The chain uses TRBV25-1 and TRBJ1-1; D is unresolved. Germline CDR1 and CDR2: MGHDK and SYGVNS. The CDR3 spans 15 residues. V was clipped by 5 bases and J by 0 bases, with 13 bases between them. This CDR3 is CASSRPGALNTEAFF. The CDR3 DNA reads as TGTGCCAGCAGTAGACCAGGAGCGCTGAACACTGAAGCTTTCTTT.

A single count supports this clone. The chain joins TRBV29-1 to TRBJ2-5; 11 bases fit TRBD1. Germline CDR1 reads SQVTM; CDR2 reads ANQGSEA. Unmatched junction bases numbered 8, after V lost 6 bases and J lost 5 bases. The CDR3 spans 14 residues. CDR3 nucleotides: TGCAGCGTCCAGGGGGACAGGGGGTCGGAGACCCAGTACTTC. Encoded protein: CSVQGDRGSETQYF.

This chain connects TRBV7-8 to TRBJ2-1, with TRBD1 matching 8 bases. With V trimmed by 2 bases and J by 5 bases, 5 bases remained unmatched. CDR1 SGHVS and CDR2 FQNEAQ come from the germline V gene. CDR3 length: 15 amino acids. This chain's CDR3 is CASSLRTGRNNEQFF. CDR3 nucleotides: TGTGCCAGCAGCTTACGGACAGGGAGAAACAATGAGCAGTTCTTC. Based on the CDR3 plus reference TRBV7-8 and TRBJ2-1, the full variable domain is GAGVSQSPRYKVAKRGQDVALRCDPISGHVSLFWYQQALGQGPEFLTYFQNEAQLDKSGLPSDRFFAERPEGSVSTLKIQRTQQEDSAVYLCASSLRTGRNNEQFFGPGTRLTVL.

The rearrangement links TRBV6-6 to TRBJ1-5, with a tentative D call TRBD1 (5 bases). CDR1 is MNHNY, CDR2 SVGAGI, per germline (reference sequence). This CDR3 is 15 amino acids long. V was cut by 7 bases and J by 2 bases, with 15 bases left in between. CDR3 nucleotide sequence: TGTGCCAGCATACGCCAGGGAGGGGGCAATCAGCCCCAGCATTTT. This codes for CASIRQGGGNQPQHF.

J is TRBJ2-7 and V is TRBV27; unclear D gene. This CDR3 has 13 amino acids. The V gene's germline CDR1 is MNHEY and CDR2 SMNVEV (reference sequence). Trimming left V 6 bases short and J 3 bases short, with 12 bases between. The CDR3 sequence is CASSPGSLYEQYF. CDR3 DNA sequence: TGTGCCAGCAGCCCCGGGTCCCTCTACGAGCAGTACTTC.

The chain is built from TRBV25-1 and TRBJ2-1; a weak D match, TRBD2 (6 bases). The germline V and J ends were trimmed by 5 bases and 9 bases, with 14 bases remaining between them. Germline values: CDR1 MGHDK, CDR2 SYGVNS. CDR3 length: 13 amino acids. This CDR3 is CASSIRRVSEQFF. The CDR3 nucleotides are TGTGCCAGCAGTATTAGGAGGGTCAGTGAGCAGTTCTTC.

The rearrangement uses TRBV27 and TRBJ2-1, with 7 bases fitting TRBD1. V was clipped by 3 bases and J by 3 bases; unmatched bases: 2. The CDR3 length is 14 residues. From germline, CDR1 is MNHEY and CDR2 SMNVEV (reference sequence). This chain's CDR3 is CASSFRGNYNEQFF. The CDR3 DNA is TGTGCCAGCAGTTTCAGGGGGAACTACAATGAGCAGTTCTTC.

The CDR3 coding sequence is TGTGCCAGCAGCCTCACTAGCGGGGCTTACAATGAGCAGTTCTTC. This encodes CASSLTSGAYNEQFF. V usage is TRBV7-3 and J usage is TRBJ2-1; the match to TRBD2 covers 10 bases. Germline trimming cut 5 bases from V and 4 bases from J; bases unmatched to any gene: 5. The length of the CDR3 is 15 residues. Germline V gives CDR1 SGHTA, CDR2 FQGTGA. Filled out from reference TRBV7-3 and TRBJ2-1, the complete variable domain reads GAGVSQTPSNKVTEKGKYVELRCDPISGHTALYWYRQSLGQGPEFLIYFQGTGAADDSGLPNDRFFAVRPEGSVSTLKIQRTERGDSAVYLCASSLTSGAYNEQFFGPGTRLTVL.

The V call is TRBV18, the J call TRBJ2-3, with 9 bases aligning to TRBD2. V lost 0 bases and J lost 4; bases outside the gene matches: 11. The CDR3 loop spans 18 amino acids. Germline V gene sequence: CDR1 KGHSH, CDR2 LQKENI. DNA of the CDR3: TGTGCCAGCTCACCACCGAGGCTAGCGGGATCGGGGGCAGATACGCAGTATTTT. Its protein is CASSPPRLAGSGADTQYF.

The V call is TRBV30, the J call TRBJ2-1; tentatively, D is TRBD1 (6 bases). CDR1 GTSNPN and CDR2 SVGIG come from the germline V gene (reference sequence). V lost 6 bases and J 0 bases, leaving 15 bases between the germline ends. CDR3 length equals 15 residues. This CDR3 is CACRKGESSYNEQFF. CDR3 nucleotides: TGTGCCTGCAGGAAGGGGGAAAGCTCCTACAATGAGCAGTTCTTC. Using reference TRBV30 and TRBJ2-1 for the parts outside the CDR3, the full variable domain is SQTIHQWPATLVQPVGSPLSLECTVEGTSNPNLYWYRQAAGRGLQLLFYSVGIGQISSEVPQNLSASRPQDRQFILSSKKLLLSDSGFYLCACRKGESSYNEQFFGPGTRLTVL.